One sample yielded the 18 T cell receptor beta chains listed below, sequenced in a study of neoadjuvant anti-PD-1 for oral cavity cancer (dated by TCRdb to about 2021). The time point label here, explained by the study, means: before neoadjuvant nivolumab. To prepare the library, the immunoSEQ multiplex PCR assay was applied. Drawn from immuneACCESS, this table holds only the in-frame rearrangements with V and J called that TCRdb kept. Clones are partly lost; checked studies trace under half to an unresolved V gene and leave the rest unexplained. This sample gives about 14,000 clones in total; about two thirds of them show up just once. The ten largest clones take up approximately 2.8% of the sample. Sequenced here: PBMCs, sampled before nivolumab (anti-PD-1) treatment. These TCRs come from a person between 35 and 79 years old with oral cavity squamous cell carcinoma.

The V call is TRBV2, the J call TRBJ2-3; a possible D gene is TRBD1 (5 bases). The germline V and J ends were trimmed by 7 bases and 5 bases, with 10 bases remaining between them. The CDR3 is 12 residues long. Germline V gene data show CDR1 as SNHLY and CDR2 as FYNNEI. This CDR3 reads CASTGMLDTQYF. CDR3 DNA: TGTGCCAGCACAGGGATGCTAGATACGCAGTATTTT.

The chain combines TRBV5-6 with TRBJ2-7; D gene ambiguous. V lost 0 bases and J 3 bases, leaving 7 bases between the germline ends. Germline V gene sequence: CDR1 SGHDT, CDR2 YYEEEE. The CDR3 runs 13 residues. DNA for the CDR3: TGTGCCAGCAGCTTGGGGCGGAACTACGAGCAGTACTTC. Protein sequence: CASSLGRNYEQYF. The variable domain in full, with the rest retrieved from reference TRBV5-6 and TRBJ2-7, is DAGVTQSPTHLIKTRGQQVTLRCSPKSGHDTVSWYQQALGQGPQFIFQYYEEEERQRGNFPDRFSGHQFPNYSSELNVNALLLGDSALYLCASSLGRNYEQYFGPGTRLTVT.

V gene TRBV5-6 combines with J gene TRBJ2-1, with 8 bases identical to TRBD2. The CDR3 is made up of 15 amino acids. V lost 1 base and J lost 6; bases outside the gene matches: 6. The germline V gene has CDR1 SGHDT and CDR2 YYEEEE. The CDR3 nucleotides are TGTGCCAGCAGCTTGATTAGCGGGATCCCCAATGAGCAGTTCTTC. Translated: CASSLISGIPNEQFF.

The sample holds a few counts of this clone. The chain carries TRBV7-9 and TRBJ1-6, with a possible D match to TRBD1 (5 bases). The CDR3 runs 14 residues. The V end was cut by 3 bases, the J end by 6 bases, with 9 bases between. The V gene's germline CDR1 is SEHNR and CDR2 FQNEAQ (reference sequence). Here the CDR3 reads CASSFPGFNSPLHF. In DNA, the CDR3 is TGTGCCAGCAGCTTCCCAGGGTTTAATTCACCCCTCCACTTT.

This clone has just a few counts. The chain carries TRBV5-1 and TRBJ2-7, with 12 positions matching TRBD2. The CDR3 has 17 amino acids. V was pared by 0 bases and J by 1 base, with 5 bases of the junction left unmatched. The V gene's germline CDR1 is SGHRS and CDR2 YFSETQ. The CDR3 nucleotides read TGCGCCAGCAGCTTGGATCGGCTAGCGGGAGGGTCCTACGAGCAGTACTTC. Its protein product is CASSLDRLAGGSYEQYF.

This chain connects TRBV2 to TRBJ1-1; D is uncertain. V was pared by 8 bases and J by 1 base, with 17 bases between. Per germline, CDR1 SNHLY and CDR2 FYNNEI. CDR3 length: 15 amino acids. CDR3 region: CASWDVFPANTEAFF. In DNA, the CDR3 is TGTGCCAGCTGGGATGTCTTCCCCGCGAACACTGAAGCTTTCTTT.

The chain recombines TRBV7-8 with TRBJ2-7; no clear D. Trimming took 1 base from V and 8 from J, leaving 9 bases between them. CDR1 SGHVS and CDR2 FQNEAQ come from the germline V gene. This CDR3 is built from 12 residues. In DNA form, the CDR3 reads TGTGCCAGCAGCTTAGACAGTTGGAAGCAGTACTTC. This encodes CASSLDSWKQYF. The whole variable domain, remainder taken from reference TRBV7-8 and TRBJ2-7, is GAGVSQSPRYKVAKRGQDVALRCDPISGHVSLFWYQQALGQGPEFLTYFQNEAQLDKSGLPSDRFFAERPEGSVSTLKIQRTQQEDSAVYLCASSLDSWKQYFGPGTRLTVT.

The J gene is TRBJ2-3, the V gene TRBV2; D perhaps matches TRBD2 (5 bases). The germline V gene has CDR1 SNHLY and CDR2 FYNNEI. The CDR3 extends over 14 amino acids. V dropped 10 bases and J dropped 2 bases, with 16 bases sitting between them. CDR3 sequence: CATIETGNTDTQYF. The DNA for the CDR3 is TGTGCCACCATAGAGACGGGGAACACAGATACGCAGTATTTT.

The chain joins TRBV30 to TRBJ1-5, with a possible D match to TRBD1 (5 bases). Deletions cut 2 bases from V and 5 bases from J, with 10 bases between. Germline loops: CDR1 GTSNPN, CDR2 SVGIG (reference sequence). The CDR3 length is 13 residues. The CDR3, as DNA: TGTGCCTGGAGTCTCGGGGCCGATCAGCCCCAGCATTTT. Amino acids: CAWSLGADQPQHF.

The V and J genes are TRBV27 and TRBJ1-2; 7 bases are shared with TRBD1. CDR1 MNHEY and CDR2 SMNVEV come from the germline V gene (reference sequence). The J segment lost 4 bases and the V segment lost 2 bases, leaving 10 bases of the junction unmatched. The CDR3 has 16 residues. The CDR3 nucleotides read TGTGCCAGCAGTTTACAGGGGACAGTGTCTTCCTATGGCTACACCTTC. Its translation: CASSLQGTVSSYGYTF.

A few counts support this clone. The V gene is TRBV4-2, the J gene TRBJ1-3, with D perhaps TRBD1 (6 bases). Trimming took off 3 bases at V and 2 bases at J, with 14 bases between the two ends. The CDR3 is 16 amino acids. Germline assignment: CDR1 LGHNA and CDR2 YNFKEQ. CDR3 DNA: TGTGCCAGCAGCCAGCTACAGGGAGCGGCTGGAAACACCATATATTTT. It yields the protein CASSQLQGAAGNTIYF.

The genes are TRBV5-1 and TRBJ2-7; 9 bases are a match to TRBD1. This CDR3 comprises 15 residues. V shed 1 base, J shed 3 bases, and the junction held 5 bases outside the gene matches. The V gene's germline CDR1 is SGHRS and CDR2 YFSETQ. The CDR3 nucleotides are TGCGCCAGCAGCTTGTTGGGGACAGGGCTCTACGAGCAGTACTTC. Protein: CASSLLGTGLYEQYF.

The CDR3 protein is CASSQGQGNSPLHF. The CDR3, as DNA: TGTGCCAGCAGCCAAGGACAGGGGAATTCACCCCTCCACTTT. This chain connects TRBV4-2 to TRBJ1-6, with TRBD1 matching 8 bases. With V trimmed by 1 base and J by 7 bases, 0 bases remained unmatched. The germline V gene has CDR1 LGHNA and CDR2 YNFKEQ. CDR3 length: 14 residues.

The CDR3 DNA reads as TGTGCTAGTGGTTTGGTACTTTCTAGCGGCCACCCTGATACGCAGTATTTT. It specifies CASGLVLSSGHPDTQYF. The V and J genes are TRBV12-5 and TRBJ2-3; 7 bases match TRBD2. In germline, CDR1 is LGHNT, CDR2 FRNRAP. The CDR3 is 17 amino acids. V shed 0 bases, J shed 6 bases, and the junction held 12 bases outside the gene matches.

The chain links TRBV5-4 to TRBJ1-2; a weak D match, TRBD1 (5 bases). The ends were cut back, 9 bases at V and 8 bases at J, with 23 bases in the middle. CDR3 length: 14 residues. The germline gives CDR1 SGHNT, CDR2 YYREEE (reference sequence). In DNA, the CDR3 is TGTGCCACCTCCCGGGTGGGGGAAGGGTACGGCTACACCTTC. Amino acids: CATSRVGEGYGYTF.

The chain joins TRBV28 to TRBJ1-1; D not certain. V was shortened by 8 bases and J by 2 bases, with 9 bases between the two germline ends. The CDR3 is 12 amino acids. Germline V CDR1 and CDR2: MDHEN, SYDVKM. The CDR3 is CASSPRNTEAFF. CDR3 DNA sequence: TGTGCCAGCTCCCCCCGTAACACTGAAGCTTTCTTT.

The CDR3 spells CASSESLPAYSGNTIYF. For the CDR3, the DNA is TGTGCCAGCAGTGAGTCCCTCCCGGCGTACTCTGGAAACACCATATATTTT. The chain uses TRBV6-1 and TRBJ1-3, with D uncertain. The germline gives CDR1 MNHNS, CDR2 SASEGT. The CDR3 extends over 17 amino acids. The V gene lost 3 bases and the J gene lost 0 bases, with 15 bases spanning the gap.

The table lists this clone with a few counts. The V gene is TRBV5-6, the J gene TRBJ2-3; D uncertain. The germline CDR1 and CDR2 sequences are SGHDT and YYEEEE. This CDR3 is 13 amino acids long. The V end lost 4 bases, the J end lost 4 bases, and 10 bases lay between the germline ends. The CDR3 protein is CASSLPAADTQYF. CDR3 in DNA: TGTGCCAGCAGCCTCCCGGCGGCAGATACGCAGTATTTT. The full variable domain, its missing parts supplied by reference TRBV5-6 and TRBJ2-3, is DAGVTQSPTHLIKTRGQQVTLRCSPKSGHDTVSWYQQALGQGPQFIFQYYEEEERQRGNFPDRFSGHQFPNYSSELNVNALLLGDSALYLCASSLPAADTQYFGPGTRLTVL.